The 2 T cell receptor beta chains below come from one sample, sequenced in a study of cytomegalovirus exposure and HLA in healthy donors. TCRdb keeps only in-frame clones here, not all; method: immunoSEQ multiplex PCR. The table includes about 340,000 clones, approximately 90% detected once. Sequenced sample: PBMCs. The receptors come from a young woman in good health and CMV-seronegative.

The V call is TRBV29-1, the J call TRBJ1-3; maybe TRBD1 (5 bases). The germline CDR1 and CDR2 sequences are SQVTM and ANQGSEA. The CDR3 spans 13 residues. V was clipped by 6 bases and J by 0 bases, with 9 bases between them. The CDR3 region is CSVGQGSGNTIYF. In DNA, the CDR3 is TGCAGCGTCGGTCAGGGCTCTGGAAACACCATATATTTT.

CDR3 coding DNA: TGTGCCAGCAGCGTAGTCAGCGACTCGACAGGGAGCGTCCTGACTTTC. It is translated as CASSVVSDSTGSVLTF. V usage is TRBV9 and J usage is TRBJ2-6; TRBD1 aligns across 7 bases. With 0 bases clipped from V and 12 bases from J, the junction kept 12 bases outside the gene matches. The CDR3 extends over 16 amino acids. In germline, CDR1 is SGDLS, CDR2 YYNGEE.